This paragraph reports one T cell receptor (beta chain). The antigen remains undetermined. Produced via immunoSEQ multiplex PCR; TCRdb's table is partial and in-frame only. Of fewer than 6,000 clones listed, approximately 90% are singletons. The sample comes from a study of chemoradiotherapy in HPV16-positive cancers. Trimming took off 6 bases at V and 1 base at J, with 15 bases between the two ends. This CDR3 contains 15 residues. Germline assignment: CDR1 LNHDA and CDR2 SQIVND (reference sequence). Whole-study results and caveats: Better recurrence-free survival went with HPV-responsive T-cell expansion in HPV16-positive patients.

The clonotype comes from a human donor with HPV-associated anogenital cancer. The specimen comprised blood, sampled from a patient who underwent chemoradiotherapy. The rearrangement links TRBV19 to TRBJ1-1, with D possibly TRBD1 on 5 matching bases. The DNA for the CDR3 is TGTGCCAGTAGGGGGGGGAAATTGGGGAACACTGAAGCTTTCTTT. Protein: CASRGGKLGNTEAFF. Together with reference TRBV19 and TRBJ1-1, the CDR3 gives the full variable domain: DGGITQSPKYLFRKEGQNVTLSCEQNLNHDAMYWYRQDPGQGLRLIYYSQIVNDFQKGDIAEGYSVSREKKESFPLTVTSAQKNPTAFYLCASRGGKLGNTEAFFGQGTRLTVV.